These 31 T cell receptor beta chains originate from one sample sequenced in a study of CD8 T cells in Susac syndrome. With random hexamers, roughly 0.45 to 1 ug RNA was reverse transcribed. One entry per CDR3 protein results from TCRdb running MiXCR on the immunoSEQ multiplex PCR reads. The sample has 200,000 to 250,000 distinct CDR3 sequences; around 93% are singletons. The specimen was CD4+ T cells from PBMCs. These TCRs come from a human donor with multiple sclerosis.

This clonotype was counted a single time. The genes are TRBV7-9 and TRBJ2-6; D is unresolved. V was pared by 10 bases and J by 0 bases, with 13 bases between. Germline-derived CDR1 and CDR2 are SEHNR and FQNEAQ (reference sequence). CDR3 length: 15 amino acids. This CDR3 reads CATRRLPSGANVLTF. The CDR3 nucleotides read TGTGCCACCCGACGGCTCCCCTCTGGGGCCAACGTCCTGACTTTC.

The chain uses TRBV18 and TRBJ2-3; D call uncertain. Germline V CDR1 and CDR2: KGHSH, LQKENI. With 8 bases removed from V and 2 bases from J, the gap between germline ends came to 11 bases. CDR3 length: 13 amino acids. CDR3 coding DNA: TGTGCCAGCGTCACCGAAATCACAGATACGCAGTATTTT. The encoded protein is CASVTEITDTQYF.

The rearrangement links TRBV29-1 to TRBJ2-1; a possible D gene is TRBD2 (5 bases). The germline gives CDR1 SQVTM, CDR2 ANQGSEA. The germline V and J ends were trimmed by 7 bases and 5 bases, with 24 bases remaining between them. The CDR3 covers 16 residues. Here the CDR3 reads CSALRGAGIPDNEQFF. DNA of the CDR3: TGCAGCGCTCTTCGAGGAGCCGGGATTCCCGACAATGAGCAGTTCTTC.

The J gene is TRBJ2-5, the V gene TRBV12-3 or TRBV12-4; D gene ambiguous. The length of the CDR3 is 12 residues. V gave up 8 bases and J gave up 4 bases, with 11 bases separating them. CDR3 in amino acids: CASGPWRETQYF. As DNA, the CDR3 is TGTGCCAGCGGTCCTTGGCGAGAGACCCAGTACTTC.

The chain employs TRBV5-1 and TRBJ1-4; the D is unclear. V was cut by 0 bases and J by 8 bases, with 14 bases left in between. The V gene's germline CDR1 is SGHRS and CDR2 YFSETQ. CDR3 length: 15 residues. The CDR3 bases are TGCGCCAGCAGCTTGGACGGCAGCCTCTTGGAAAAACTGTTTTTT. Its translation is CASSLDGSLLEKLFF.

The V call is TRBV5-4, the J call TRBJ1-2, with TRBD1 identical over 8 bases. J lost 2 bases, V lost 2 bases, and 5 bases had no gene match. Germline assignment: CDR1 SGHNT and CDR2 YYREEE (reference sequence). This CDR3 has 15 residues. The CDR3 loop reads CASSFDRGLNYGYTF. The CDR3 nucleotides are TGTGCCAGCAGCTTCGACAGGGGCCTAAACTATGGCTACACCTTC.

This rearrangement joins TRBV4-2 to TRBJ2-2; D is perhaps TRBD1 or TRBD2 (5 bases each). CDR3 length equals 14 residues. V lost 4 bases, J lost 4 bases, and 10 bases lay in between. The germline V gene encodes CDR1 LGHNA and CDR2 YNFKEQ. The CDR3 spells CASSLGTVTGELFF. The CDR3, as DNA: TGTGCCAGCAGCCTCGGGACGGTCACCGGGGAGCTGTTTTTT.

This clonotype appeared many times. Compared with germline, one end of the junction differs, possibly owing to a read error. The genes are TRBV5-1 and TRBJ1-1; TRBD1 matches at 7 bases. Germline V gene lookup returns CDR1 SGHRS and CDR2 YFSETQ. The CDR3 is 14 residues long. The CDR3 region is CASSLGQMNTEAFF. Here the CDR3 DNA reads TGTGCCAGCTCACTGGGACAGATGAACACTGAAGCTTTCTTT.

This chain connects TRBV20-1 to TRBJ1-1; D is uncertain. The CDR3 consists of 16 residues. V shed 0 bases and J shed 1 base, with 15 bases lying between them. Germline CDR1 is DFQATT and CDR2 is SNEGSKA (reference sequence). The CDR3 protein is CSARDPLGGANTEAFF. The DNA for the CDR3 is TGCAGTGCTAGAGATCCCCTGGGAGGCGCGAACACTGAAGCTTTCTTT.

CDR3 region: CASSQALQGNQPQHF. In nucleotides, the CDR3 is TGTGCCAGCAGCCAAGCTTTGCAGGGTAATCAGCCCCAGCATTTT. V is TRBV4-2 and J is TRBJ1-5; maybe TRBD1 (5 bases). V gave up 1 base and J gave up 4 bases, with 11 bases separating them. From germline, CDR1 is LGHNA and CDR2 YNFKEQ. The length of the CDR3 is 15 residues.

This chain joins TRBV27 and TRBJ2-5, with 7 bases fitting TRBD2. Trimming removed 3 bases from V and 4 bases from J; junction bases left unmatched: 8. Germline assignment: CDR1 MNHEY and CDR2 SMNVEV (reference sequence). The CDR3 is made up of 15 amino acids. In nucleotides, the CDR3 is TGTGCCAGCAGTTTGTCGGGGGGATGGGTAGAGACCCAGTACTTC. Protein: CASSLSGGWVETQYF.

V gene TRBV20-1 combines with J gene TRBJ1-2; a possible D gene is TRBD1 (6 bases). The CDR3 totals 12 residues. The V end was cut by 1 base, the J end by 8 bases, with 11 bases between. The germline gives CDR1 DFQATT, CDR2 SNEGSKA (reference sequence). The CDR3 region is CSARARTEGYTF. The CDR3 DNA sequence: TGCAGTGCTAGAGCTCGGACAGAAGGCTACACCTTC.

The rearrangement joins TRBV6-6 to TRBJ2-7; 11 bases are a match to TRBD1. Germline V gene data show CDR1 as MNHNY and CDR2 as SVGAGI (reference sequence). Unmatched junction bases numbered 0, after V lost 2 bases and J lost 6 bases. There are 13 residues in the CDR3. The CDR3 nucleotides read TGTGCCAGCAGTTACGGGACAGGGGGCGAGCAGTACGTC. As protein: CASSYGTGGEQYV.

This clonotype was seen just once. Here the CDR3 DNA reads TGTGCCTGGGCGGCCGGGCCCTTAATGAACACTGAAGCTTTCTTT. Protein: CAWAAGPLMNTEAFF. The J gene is TRBJ1-1, the V gene TRBV30; no firm D call. The CDR3 totals 15 residues. Deletions cut 5 bases from V and 0 bases from J, with 16 bases between. Germline assignment: CDR1 GTSNPN and CDR2 SVGIG (reference sequence).

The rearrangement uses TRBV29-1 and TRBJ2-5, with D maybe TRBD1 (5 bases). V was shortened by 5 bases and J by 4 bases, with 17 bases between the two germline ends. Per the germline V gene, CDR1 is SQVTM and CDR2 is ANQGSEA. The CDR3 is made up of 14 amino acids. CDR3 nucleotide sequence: TGCAGCGTTAGTTCATCAGGGAACCGAGAGACCCAGTACTTC. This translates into CSVSSSGNRETQYF.

The CDR3 spells CSARVGVEVTQYF. The CDR3 DNA is TGCAGTGCTAGAGTTGGGGTCGAAGTTACGCAGTATTTT. V is TRBV20-1 and J is TRBJ2-3; D uncertain. Germline loops: CDR1 DFQATT, CDR2 SNEGSKA (reference sequence). V was clipped by 1 base and J by 8 bases, with 13 bases between them. This CDR3 spans 13 amino acids.

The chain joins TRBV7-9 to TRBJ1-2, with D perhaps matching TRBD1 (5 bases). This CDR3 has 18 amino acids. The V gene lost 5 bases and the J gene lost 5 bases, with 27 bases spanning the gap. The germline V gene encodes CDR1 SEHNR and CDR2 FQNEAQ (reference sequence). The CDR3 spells CASSTILPPGNFRYGYTF. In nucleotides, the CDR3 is TGTGCCAGCAGCACAATCCTCCCCCCAGGGAACTTTCGTTATGGCTACACCTTC.

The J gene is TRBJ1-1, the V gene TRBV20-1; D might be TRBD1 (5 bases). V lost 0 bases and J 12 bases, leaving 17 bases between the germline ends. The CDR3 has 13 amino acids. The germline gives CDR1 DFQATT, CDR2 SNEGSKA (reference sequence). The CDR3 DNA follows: TGCAGTGCTAGAGATCCCTGGACATTAAGGCCTTTCTTT. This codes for CSARDPWTLRPFF.

This CDR3 reads CASSQDGSGVETQYF. The CDR3 DNA is TGCGCCAGCAGCCAAGACGGGTCGGGGGTAGAGACCCAGTACTTC. This chain uses TRBV4-1 with TRBJ2-5, with D tentatively TRBD2 (6 bases). Germline values: CDR1 MGHRA, CDR2 YSYEKL. The CDR3 contains 15 residues. V was trimmed by 0 bases and J by 4 bases, leaving 12 bases between them.

The CDR3 loop is CASTSEPTNYGYTF. CDR3 sequence (DNA): TGTGCCAGCACTTCGGAGCCCACCAACTATGGCTACACCTTC. The chain employs TRBV5-6 and TRBJ1-2; no reliable D call. Germline lookup yields CDR1 SGHDT and CDR2 YYEEEE. Between the trimmed V and J ends, which lost 6 bases and 2 bases, there was a span of 14 bases. There are 14 residues in the CDR3.

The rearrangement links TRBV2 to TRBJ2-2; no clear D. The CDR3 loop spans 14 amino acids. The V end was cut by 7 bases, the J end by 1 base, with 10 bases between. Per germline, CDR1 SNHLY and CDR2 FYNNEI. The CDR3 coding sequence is TGTGCCAGCAATACGGGCGAGAACACCGGGGAGCTGTTTTTT. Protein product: CASNTGENTGELFF. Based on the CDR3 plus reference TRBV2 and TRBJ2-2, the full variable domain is EPEVTQTPSHQVTQMGQEVILRCVPISNHLYFYWYRQILGQKVEFLVSFYNNEISEKSEIFDDQFSVERPDGSNFTLKIRSTKLEDSAMYFCASNTGENTGELFFGEGSRLTVL.

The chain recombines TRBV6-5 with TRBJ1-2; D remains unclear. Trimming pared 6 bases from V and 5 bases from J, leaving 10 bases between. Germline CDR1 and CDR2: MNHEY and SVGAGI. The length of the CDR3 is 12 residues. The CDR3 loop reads CASSREGYGYTF. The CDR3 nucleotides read TGTGCCAGCAGCCGGGAAGGGTATGGCTACACCTTC.

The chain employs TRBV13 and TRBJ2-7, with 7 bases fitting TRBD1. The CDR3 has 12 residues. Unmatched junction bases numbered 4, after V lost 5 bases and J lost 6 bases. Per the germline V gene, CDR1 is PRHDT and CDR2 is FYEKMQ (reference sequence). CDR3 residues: CASSTTGVEQYF. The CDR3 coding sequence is TGTGCCAGCAGCACTACAGGGGTCGAGCAGTACTTC.

This CDR3 is CASSQEWNTGELFF. CDR3 DNA: TGTGCCAGCAGCCAAGAGTGGAACACCGGGGAGCTGTTTTTT. This rearrangement joins TRBV3-1 to TRBJ2-2; D uncertain. Germline lookup yields CDR1 LGHDT and CDR2 YNNKEL (reference sequence). Trimming cost V 0 bases and J 1 base, with 3 bases left between them. The CDR3 consists of 14 residues. The full variable domain, rest sourced from reference TRBV3-1 and TRBJ2-2, is DTAVSQTPKYLVTQMGNDKSIKCEQNLGHDTMYWYKQDSKKFLKIMFSYNNKELIINETVPNRFSPKSPDKAHLNLHINSLELGDSAVYFCASSQEWNTGELFFGEGSRLTVL.

The CDR3 DNA reads TGCAGCGTTGCACAGGGAATGAACACTGAAGCTTTCTTT. It translates to CSVAQGMNTEAFF. The chain recombines TRBV29-1 with TRBJ1-1; D possibly corresponds to TRBD1 (6 bases). Germline CDR1 and CDR2: SQVTM and ANQGSEA. CDR3 length: 13 residues. V was trimmed by 4 bases and J by 0 bases, leaving 9 bases between them. The full variable domain, rest sourced from reference TRBV29-1 and TRBJ1-1, is SAVISQKPSRDICQRGTSLTIQCQVDSQVTMMFWYRQQPGQSLTLIATANQGSEATYESGFVIDKFPISRPNLTFSTLTVSNMSPEDSSIYLCSVAQGMNTEAFFGQGTRLTVV.

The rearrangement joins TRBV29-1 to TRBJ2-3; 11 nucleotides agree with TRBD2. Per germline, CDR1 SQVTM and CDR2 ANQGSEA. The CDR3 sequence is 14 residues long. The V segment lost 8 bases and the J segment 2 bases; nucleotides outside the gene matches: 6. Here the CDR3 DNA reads TGCAGCTTAGGGACTAGCGGTTTCACAGATACGCAGTATTTT. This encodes CSLGTSGFTDTQYF.

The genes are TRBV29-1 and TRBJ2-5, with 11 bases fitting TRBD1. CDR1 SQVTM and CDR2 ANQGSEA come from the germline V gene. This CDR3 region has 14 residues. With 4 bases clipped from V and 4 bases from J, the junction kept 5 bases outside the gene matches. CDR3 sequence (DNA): TGCAGCGTTGGACGGACAGGGGGCGGAGAGACCCAGTACTTC. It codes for CSVGRTGGGETQYF.

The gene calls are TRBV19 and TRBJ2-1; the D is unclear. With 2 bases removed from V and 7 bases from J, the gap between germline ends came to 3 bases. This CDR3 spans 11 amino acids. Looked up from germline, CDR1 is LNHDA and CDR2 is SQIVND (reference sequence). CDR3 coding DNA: TGTGCCAGTAGTATAAGTAATGAGCAGTTCTTC. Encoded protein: CASSISNEQFF.

The CDR3 nucleotides read TGTGCCACCAGCAGGGGGTGGACCGGGGAGCTGTTTTTT. Its protein product is CATSRGWTGELFF. V and J are TRBV15 and TRBJ2-2, with no clear D. Germline values: CDR1 LNHNV, CDR2 YYDKDF (reference sequence). The CDR3 is 13 residues long. V dropped 3 bases and J dropped 5 bases, with 7 bases sitting between them.

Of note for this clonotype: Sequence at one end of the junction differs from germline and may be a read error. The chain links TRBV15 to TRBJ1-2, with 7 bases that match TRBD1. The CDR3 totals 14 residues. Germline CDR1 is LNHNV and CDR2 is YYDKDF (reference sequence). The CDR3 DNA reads TGTGCCACCAGTAGAGACAGGGCCCGGTATGGCTACACCTTC. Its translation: CATSRDRARYGYTF.

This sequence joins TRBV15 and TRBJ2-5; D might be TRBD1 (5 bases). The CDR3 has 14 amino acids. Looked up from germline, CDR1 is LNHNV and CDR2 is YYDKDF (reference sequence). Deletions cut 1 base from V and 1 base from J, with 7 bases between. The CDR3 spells CATSRGQLQETQYF. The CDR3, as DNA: TGTGCCACCAGCAGAGGACAGCTCCAAGAGACCCAGTACTTC.